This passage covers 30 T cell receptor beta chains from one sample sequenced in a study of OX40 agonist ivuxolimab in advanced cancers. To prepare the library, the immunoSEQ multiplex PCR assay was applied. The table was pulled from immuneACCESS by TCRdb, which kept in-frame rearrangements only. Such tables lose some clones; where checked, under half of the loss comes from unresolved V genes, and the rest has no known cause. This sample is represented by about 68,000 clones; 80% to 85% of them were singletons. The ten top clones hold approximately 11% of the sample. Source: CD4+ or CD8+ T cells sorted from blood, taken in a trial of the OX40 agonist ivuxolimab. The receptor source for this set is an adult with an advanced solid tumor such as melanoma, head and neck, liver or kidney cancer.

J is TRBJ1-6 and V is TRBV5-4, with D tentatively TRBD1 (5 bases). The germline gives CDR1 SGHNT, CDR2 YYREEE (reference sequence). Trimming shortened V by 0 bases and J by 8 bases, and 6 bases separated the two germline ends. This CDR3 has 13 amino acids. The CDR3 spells CASSLGDHSPLHF. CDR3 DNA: TGTGCCAGCAGCTTGGGGGACCATTCACCCCTCCACTTT.

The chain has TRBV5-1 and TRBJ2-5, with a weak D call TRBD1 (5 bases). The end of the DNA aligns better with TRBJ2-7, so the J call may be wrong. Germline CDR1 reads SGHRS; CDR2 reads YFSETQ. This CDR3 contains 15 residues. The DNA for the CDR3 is TGCGCCAGCAGCTTGGCCGAGACAGCGATCTACGAGCAGTACTTC. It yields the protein CASSLAETAIYEQYF.

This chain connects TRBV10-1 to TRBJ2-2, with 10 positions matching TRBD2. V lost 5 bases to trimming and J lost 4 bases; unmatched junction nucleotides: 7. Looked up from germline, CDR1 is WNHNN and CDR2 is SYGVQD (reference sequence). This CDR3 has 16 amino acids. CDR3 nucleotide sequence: TGCGCCAGCAGTCTTAGCGGGGGGCCCCGCACCGGGGAGCTGTTTTTT. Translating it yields CASSLSGGPRTGELFF.

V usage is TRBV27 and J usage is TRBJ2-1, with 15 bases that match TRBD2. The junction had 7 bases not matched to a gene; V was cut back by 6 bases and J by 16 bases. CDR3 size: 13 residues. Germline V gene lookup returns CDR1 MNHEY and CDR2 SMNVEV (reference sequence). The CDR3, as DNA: TGTGCCAGCAGGGCGGGACTAGCGGGGGGTGACTTCTTC. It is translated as CASRAGLAGGDFF.

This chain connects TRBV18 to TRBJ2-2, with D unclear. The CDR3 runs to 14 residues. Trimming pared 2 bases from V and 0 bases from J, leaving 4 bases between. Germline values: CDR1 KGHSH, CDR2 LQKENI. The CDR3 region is CASSPFTNTGELFF. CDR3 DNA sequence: TGTGCCAGCTCACCATTCACGAACACCGGGGAGCTGTTTTTT.

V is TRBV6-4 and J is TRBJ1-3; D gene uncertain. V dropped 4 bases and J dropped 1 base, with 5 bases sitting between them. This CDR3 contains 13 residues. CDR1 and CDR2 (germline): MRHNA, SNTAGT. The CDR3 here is CASSADSGNTIYF. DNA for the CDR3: TGTGCCAGCAGTGCCGATTCTGGAAACACCATATATTTT.

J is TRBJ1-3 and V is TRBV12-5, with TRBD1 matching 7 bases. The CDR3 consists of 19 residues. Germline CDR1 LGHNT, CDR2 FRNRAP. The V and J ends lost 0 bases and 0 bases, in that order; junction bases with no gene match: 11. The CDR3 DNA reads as TGTGCTAGTGGTTTGGTACTCGCGAGGGGGCTTGACTCTGGAAACACCATATATTTT. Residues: CASGLVLARGLDSGNTIYF.

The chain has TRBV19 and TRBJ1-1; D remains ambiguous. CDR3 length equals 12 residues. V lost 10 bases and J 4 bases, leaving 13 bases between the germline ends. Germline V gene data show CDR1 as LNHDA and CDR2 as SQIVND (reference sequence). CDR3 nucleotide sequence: TGTGCCACCCGAGGGAGGGCCACTGAAGCTTTCTTT. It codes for CATRGRATEAFF.

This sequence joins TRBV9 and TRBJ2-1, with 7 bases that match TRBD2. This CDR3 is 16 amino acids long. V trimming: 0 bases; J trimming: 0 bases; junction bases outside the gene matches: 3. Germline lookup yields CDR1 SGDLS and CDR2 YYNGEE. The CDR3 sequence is CASSVEGGISYNEQFF. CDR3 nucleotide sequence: TGTGCCAGCAGCGTAGAGGGAGGGATCTCCTACAATGAGCAGTTCTTC. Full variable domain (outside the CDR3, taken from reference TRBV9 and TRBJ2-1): DSGVTQTPKHLITATGQRVTLRCSPRSGDLSVYWYQQSLDQGLQFLIQYYNGEERAKGNILERFSAQQFPDLHSELNLSSLELGDSALYFCASSVEGGISYNEQFFGPGTRLTVL.

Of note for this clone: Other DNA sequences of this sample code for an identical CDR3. The CDR3 here is CSVLDTSGANVLTF. DNA for the CDR3: TGCAGCGTATTAGACACCTCTGGGGCCAACGTCCTGACTTTC. This chain links TRBV29-1 with TRBJ2-6, with D uncertain. The V end was cut by 6 bases, the J end by 0 bases, with 9 bases between. Per the germline V gene, CDR1 is SQVTM and CDR2 is ANQGSEA. This CDR3 comprises 14 residues.

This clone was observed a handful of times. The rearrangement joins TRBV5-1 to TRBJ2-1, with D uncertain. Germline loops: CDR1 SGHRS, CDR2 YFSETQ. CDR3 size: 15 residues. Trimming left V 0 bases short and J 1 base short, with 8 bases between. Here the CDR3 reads CASSLGGKSYNEQFF. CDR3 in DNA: TGCGCCAGCAGCTTGGGTGGCAAATCCTACAATGAGCAGTTCTTC.

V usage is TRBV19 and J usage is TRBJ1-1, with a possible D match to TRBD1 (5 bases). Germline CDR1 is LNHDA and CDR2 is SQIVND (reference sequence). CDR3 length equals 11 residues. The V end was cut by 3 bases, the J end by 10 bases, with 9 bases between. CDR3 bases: TGTGCCAGTAGTATGAACGGGGGAGCTTTCTTT. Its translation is CASSMNGGAFF.

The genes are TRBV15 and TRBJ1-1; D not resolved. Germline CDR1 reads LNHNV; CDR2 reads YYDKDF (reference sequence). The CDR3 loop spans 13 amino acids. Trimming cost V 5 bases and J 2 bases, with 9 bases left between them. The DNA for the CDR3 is TGTGCCACCAGCGTGTGGAGTAACACTGAAGCTTTCTTT. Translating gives CATSVWSNTEAFF.

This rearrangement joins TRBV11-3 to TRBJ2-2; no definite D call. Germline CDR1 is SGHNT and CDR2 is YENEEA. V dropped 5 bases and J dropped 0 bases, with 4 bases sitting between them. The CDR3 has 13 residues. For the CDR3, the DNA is TGTGCCAGCAGCCATACGAACACCGGGGAGCTGTTTTTT. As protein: CASSHTNTGELFF.

CDR3 coding DNA: TGTGCCAGCAGACCCCCCGGGACCATCAACACAGATACGCAGTATTTT. Translation: CASRPPGTINTDTQYF. This rearrangement joins TRBV2 to TRBJ2-3; TRBD1 or TRBD2 may be the D gene (5 bases each). From germline, CDR1 is SNHLY and CDR2 FYNNEI. The CDR3 covers 16 residues. V was cut by 6 bases and J by 2 bases, with 18 bases left in between.

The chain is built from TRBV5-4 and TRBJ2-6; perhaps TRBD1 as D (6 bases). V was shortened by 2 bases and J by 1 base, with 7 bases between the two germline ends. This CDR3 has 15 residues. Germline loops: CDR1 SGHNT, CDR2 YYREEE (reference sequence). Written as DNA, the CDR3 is TGTGCCAGCAGCTTAGGGGGATCTGGGGCCAACGTCCTGACTTTC. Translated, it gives CASSLGGSGANVLTF.

The CDR3 sequence: CASSPHQDGGYTF. CDR3 DNA sequence: TGTGCCAGCAGTCCACACCAAGATGGCGGCTACACCTTC. V usage is TRBV28 and J usage is TRBJ1-2; D gene uncertain. The CDR3 is 13 residues long. CDR1 and CDR2 (germline): MDHEN, SYDVKM. Deletions cut 5 bases from V and 8 bases from J, with 15 bases between.

In DNA form, the CDR3 reads TGTGCCAGCCGAGGGGTTGGGGATGAGCAGTTCTTC. As protein: CASRGVGDEQFF. The chain couples TRBV7-9 to TRBJ2-1; the D call may be TRBD1 or TRBD2 (5 bases each). With 8 bases removed from V and 8 bases from J, the gap between germline ends came to 13 bases. The CDR3 is 12 residues long. Germline assignment: CDR1 SEHNR and CDR2 FQNEAQ (reference sequence).

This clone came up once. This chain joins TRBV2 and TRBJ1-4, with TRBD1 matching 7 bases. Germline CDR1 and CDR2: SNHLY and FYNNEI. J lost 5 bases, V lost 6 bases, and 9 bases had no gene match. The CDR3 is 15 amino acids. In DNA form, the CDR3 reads TGTGCCAGCAGCAACCCCGGGACAGCGAATGAAAAACTGTTTTTT. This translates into CASSNPGTANEKLFF.

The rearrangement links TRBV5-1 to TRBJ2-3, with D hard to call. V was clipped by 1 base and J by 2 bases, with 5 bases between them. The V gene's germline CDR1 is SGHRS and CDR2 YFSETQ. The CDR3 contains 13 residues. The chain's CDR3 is CASSLNPTDTQYF. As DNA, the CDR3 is TGCGCCAGCAGCTTGAACCCCACAGATACGCAGTATTTT.

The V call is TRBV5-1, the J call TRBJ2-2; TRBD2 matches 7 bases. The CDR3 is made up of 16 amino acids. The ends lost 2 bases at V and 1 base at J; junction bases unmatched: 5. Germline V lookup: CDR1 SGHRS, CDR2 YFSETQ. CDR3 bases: TGCGCCAGCAGCTTCAGCGGCGGGAGGAACACCGGGGAGCTGTTTTTT. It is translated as CASSFSGGRNTGELFF.

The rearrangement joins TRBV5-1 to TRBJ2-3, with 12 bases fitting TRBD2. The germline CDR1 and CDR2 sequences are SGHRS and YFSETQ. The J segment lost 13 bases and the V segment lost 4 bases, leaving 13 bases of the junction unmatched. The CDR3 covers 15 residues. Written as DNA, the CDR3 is TGCGCCAGCAGCGAACTAGCGGGGGGCCCGAGTCTTAAGTATTTT. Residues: CASSELAGGPSLKYF. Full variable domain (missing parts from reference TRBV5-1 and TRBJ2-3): KAGVTQTPRYLIKTRGQQVTLSCSPISGHRSVSWYQQTPGQGLQFLFEYFSETQRNKGNFPGRFSGRQFSNSRSEMNVSTLELGDSALYLCASSELAGGPSLKYFGPGTRLTVL.

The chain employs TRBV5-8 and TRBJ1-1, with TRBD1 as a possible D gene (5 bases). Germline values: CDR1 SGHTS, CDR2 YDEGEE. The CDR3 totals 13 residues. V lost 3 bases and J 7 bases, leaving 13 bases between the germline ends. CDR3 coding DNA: TGTGCCAGCAGCTGGGGACTTCTCCTTGAAGCTTTCTTT. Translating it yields CASSWGLLLEAFF.

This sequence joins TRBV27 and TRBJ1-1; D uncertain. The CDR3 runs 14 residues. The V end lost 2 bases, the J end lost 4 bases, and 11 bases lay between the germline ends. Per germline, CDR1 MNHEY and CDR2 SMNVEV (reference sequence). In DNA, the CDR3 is TGTGCCAGCAGTTTAAGGCCGGACCCCACTGAAGCTTTCTTT. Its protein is CASSLRPDPTEAFF.

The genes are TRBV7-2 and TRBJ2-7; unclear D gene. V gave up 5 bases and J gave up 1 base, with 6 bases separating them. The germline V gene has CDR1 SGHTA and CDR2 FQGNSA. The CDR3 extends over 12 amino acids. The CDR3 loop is CASSLSSYEQYF. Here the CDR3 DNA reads TGTGCCAGCAGCCTTTCTTCCTACGAGCAGTACTTC.

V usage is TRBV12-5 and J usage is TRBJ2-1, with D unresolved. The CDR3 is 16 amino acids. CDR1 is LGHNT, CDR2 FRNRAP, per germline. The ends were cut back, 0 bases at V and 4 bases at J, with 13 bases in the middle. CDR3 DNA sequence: TGTGCTAGTGGTTTGGTAAGAATGGTAGATTACAATGAGCAGTTCTTC. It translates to CASGLVRMVDYNEQFF.

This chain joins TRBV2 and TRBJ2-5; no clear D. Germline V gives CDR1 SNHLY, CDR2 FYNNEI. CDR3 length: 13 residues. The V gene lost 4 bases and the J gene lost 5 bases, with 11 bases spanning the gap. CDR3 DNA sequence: TGTGCCAGCAGTGGGGATCTGGGGGAGACCCAGTACTTC. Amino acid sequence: CASSGDLGETQYF.

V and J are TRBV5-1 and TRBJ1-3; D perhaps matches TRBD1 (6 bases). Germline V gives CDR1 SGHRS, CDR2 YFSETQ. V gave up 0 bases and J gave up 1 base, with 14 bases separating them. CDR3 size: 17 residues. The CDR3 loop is CASSLALGGGSGNTIYF. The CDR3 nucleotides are TGCGCCAGCAGCTTGGCCTTAGGGGGTGGATCTGGAAACACCATATATTTT.

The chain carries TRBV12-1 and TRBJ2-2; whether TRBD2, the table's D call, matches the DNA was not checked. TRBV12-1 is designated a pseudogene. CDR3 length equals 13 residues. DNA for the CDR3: TGTGCCAGCAGCTTGACTGGGACCGGGGAGCTGTTTTTT. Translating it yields CASSLTGTGELFF.

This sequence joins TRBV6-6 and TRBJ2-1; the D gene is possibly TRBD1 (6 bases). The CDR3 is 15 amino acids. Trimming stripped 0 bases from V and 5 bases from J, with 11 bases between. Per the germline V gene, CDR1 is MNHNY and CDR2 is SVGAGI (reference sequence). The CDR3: CASSYSAGGHNEQFF. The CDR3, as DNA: TGTGCCAGCAGTTACTCGGCTGGGGGCCACAATGAGCAGTTCTTC.